Following are 6 T cell receptor beta chains from one sample sequenced in a study of Ad26.COV2.S vaccination and SARS-CoV-2 variants. Here immunoSEQ multiplex PCR was the method, and the copy in TCRdb shows in-frame clones only, minus some. Found here are roughly 400,000 clones, 89% of them singletons; the top ten hold around 2%. The treatment was: 15 to 20 received Ad26.COV2.S at low or high dose, single or two shots; 5 received placebo; per-sample allocation not given. Samples analyzed were those drawn on day 63 after the first vaccine or placebo injection. Sequencing was performed on peripheral blood, taken in a trial of Ad26.COV2.S vaccine versus placebo. Receptors were obtained from a person aged 18-65 years who received the Ad26.COV2.S COVID-19 vaccine or a placebo.

The chain joins TRBV7-9 to TRBJ1-3; D uncertain. The CDR3 totals 16 residues. The V end lost 5 bases, the J end lost 0 bases, and 14 bases lay between the germline ends. The V gene's germline CDR1 is SEHNR and CDR2 FQNEAQ (reference sequence). DNA of the CDR3: TGTGCCAGCAGCCCCGGGCAGCCCGGCTCTGGAAACACCATATATTTT. Amino acid sequence: CASSPGQPGSGNTIYF.

V is TRBV9 and J is TRBJ2-7, with D perhaps matching TRBD2 (5 bases). The CDR3 extends over 14 amino acids. Trimming took 3 bases from V and 2 from J, leaving 12 bases between them. The germline CDR1 and CDR2 sequences are SGDLS and YYNGEE. The CDR3 sequence is CASSEGLGAYEQYF. DNA of the CDR3: TGTGCCAGCAGCGAAGGACTCGGGGCCTACGAGCAGTACTTC.

The chain couples TRBV19 to TRBJ1-4, with 10 bases lining up with TRBD1. Losses at the gene ends were 0 bases for V and 7 bases for J; bases not matched to a gene: 8. The CDR3 totals 17 residues. Germline-derived CDR1 and CDR2 are LNHDA and SQIVND (reference sequence). The CDR3 reads CASSIDAGTGASEKLFF. Written as DNA, the CDR3 is TGTGCCAGTAGTATAGATGCCGGGACAGGGGCTTCTGAAAAACTGTTTTTT.

The V gene is TRBV6-2 or TRBV6-3, the J gene TRBJ2-1; 11 bases agree with TRBD2. Per germline, CDR1 MNHEY and CDR2 SVGEGT. Germline trimming cut 5 bases from V and 8 bases from J; bases unmatched to any gene: 8. This CDR3 is built from 15 residues. The CDR3 reads CASSGTGLAAYEQFF. CDR3 DNA sequence: TGTGCCAGCAGTGGAACGGGACTAGCGGCCTATGAGCAGTTCTTC.

The genes are TRBV5-1 and TRBJ2-1; D tentatively fits TRBD1 or TRBD2 (5 bases each). The CDR3 spans 13 residues. V lost 4 bases to trimming and J lost 9 bases, with 14 bases between them. CDR1 is SGHRS, CDR2 YFSETQ, per germline. This CDR3 reads CASSRDQSGEQFF. The DNA of the CDR3 is TGCGCCAGCAGCCGGGACCAGTCGGGTGAGCAGTTCTTC.

This clone was recorded only once. This chain uses TRBV6-6 with TRBJ2-7; D might be TRBD2 (7 bases). This CDR3 contains 14 residues. Trimming took off 6 bases at V and 2 bases at J, with 14 bases between the two ends. Germline loops: CDR1 MNHNY, CDR2 SVGAGI (reference sequence). As DNA, the CDR3 is TGTGCCAGCAGCCCTAGGGGGGGACCCTACGAGCAGTACTTC. The encoded protein is CASSPRGGPYEQYF.